This TCR beta chain was documented in a study of graft-versus-host responses after intestinal transplantation. The study's findings and limits: Present in recipient marrow, GvH clones included some that appeared first in ileum or blood. Early post-transplant HvG declines were associated with peak circulating GvH clone levels. Those patients showing graft-donor T cell macrochimerism displayed high graft-versus-host to host-versus-graft clonal ratios in allografts.

Germline CDR1 and CDR2: MRHNA and SNTAGT. V lost 7 bases to trimming and J lost 1 base, with 5 bases between them. There are 11 residues in the CDR3. Remarks on this clone: The target antigen is unknown.

This table comes from immunoSEQ multiplex PCR, and its TCRdb copy is limited to in-frame clones, with some not included. The repertoire holds about 120,000 clones, with about 92% as singletons. The sequenced sample was unstimulated CD4+ T cells sorted from spleen or lymph node cells, obtained before transplant. This receptor was taken from a human donor who was the organ donor for an intestinal transplant. The chain combines TRBV6-4 with TRBJ2-7; D is ambiguous. CDR3 sequence (DNA): TGTGCCAGCACGAAGTCCTACGAGCAGTACTTC. This encodes CASTKSYEQYF.